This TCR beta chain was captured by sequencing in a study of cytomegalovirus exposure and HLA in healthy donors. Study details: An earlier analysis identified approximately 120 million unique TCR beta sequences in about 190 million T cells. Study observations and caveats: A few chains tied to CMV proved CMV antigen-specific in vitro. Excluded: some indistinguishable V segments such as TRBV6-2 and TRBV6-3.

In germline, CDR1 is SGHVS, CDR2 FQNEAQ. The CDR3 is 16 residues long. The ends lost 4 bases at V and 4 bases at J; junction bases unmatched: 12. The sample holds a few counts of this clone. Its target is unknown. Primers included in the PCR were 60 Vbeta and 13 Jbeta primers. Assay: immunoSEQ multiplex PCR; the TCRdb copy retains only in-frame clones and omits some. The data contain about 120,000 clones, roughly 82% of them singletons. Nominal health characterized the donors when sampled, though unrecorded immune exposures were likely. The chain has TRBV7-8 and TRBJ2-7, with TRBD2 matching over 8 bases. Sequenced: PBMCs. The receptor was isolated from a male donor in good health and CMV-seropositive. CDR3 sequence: CASSSRHGSGGYEQYF. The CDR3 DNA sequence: TGTGCCAGCAGCTCACGTCACGGGAGCGGGGGTTACGAGCAGTACTTC.